The clone carrying this TCR beta chain was recorded many times. The antigen remains undetermined. V shed 4 bases and J shed 3 bases, with 10 bases lying between them. In germline, CDR1 is SGHTA, CDR2 FQGNSA. The CDR3 covers 14 residues. TCRdb re-derived calls from the 5' RACE reads in MiXCR, one entry per CDR3 protein. The table has some 350,000 distinct CDR3 sequences, around 4.1% seen once. The data were taken from a study of T cells after yellow fever vaccination. Study-level findings and limits: Clonotypes shared by both compartments, CD4 and CD8, made up a small share.

This TCR came from a man younger than 35 who received the YFV17D yellow fever vaccine. Specimen: PBMCs, collected 5 days after the yellow fever booster vaccination. This rearrangement joins TRBV7-2 to TRBJ1-3, with D unresolved. CDR3 sequence (DNA): TGTGCCAGCAGCTCCCGACAACTTGGAAACACCATATATTTT. This translates into CASSSRQLGNTIYF.